The sequence of this T cell receptor beta chain was determined in a study of blood T cells in healthy people across ages. For the second PCR, which ran for roughly 6 to 12 cycles, a sample-barcoded 5' primer and a J-beta primer mix were used. In TCRdb, the 5' RACE reads were re-called with MiXCR into one record per CDR3 protein. In the table there are fewer than 700,000 distinct CDR3 sequences, 40% to 45% of which are singletons. CDR3 length equals 16 residues. The germline V gene encodes CDR1 SNHLY and CDR2 FYNNEI. With V trimmed by 5 bases and J by 8 bases, 15 bases remained unmatched. This chain links TRBV2 with TRBJ2-7, with 10 bases lining up with TRBD1. This TCR came from a man older than 75 in good health. The sample was blood. CDR3 loop: CASSYLNGGQGYKQYF. As DNA, the CDR3 is TGTGCCAGCAGTTACCTGAATGGGGGACAGGGGTACAAGCAGTACTTC. The full variable domain, completed using reference TRBV2 and TRBJ2-7, is EPEVTQTPSHQVTQMGQEVILRCVPISNHLYFYWYRQILGQKVEFLVSFYNNEISEKSEIFDDQFSVERPDGSNFTLKIRSTKLEDSAMYFCASSYLNGGQGYKQYFGPGTRLTVT.